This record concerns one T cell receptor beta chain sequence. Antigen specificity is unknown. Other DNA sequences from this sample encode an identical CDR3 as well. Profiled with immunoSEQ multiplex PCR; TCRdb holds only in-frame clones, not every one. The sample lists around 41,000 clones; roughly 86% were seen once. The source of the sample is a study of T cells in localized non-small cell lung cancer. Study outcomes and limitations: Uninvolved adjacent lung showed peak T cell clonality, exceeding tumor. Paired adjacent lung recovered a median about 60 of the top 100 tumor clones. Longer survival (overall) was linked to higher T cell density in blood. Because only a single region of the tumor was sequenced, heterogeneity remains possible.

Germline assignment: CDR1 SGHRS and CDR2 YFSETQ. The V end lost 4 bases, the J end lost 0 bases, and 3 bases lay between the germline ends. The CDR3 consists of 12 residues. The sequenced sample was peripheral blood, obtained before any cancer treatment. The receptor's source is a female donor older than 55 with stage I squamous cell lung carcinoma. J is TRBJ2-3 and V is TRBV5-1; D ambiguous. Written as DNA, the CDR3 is TGCGCCAGCAGCCTTAGCACAGATACGCAGTATTTT. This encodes CASSLSTDTQYF.